The sequence of this T cell receptor beta chain was determined in a study of radiotherapy plus CTLA-4 blockade in lung cancer. Study information: Patients showed objective responses in about 18% of cases and disease control in under 35%. Points from the study as a whole: An expansion of tumor-derived TCR clones occurred in blood after radiotherapy plus ipilimumab.

Enrolled patients, whose metastatic non-small-cell lung cancer was chemo-refractory, received focal radiation plus CTLA-4 blockade with ipilimumab. Clones were read by immunoSEQ multiplex PCR, and TCRdb kept only the in-frame ones, dropping some. This sample carries around 130,000 clones, 85% to 90% of them seen once, and the ten largest clones take 6.9%. Comment on this clone: Its antigen is not identified.

The sequence was collected from a human donor with non-small cell lung cancer that progressed on radiotherapy plus ipilimumab. Material: peripheral blood, obtained from a patient treated with radiotherapy plus ipilimumab.

The CDR3 bases are TGCGCCAGCAGCCGGGGGTGGCAGAGCACAGATACGCAGTATTTT. Its translation: CASSRGWQSTDTQYF. V usage is TRBV5-1 and J usage is TRBJ2-3, with D possibly being TRBD2 (6 bases). Germline CDR1 and CDR2: SGHRS and YFSETQ. V lost 4 bases and J 0 bases, leaving 12 bases between the germline ends. The length of the CDR3 is 15 residues.